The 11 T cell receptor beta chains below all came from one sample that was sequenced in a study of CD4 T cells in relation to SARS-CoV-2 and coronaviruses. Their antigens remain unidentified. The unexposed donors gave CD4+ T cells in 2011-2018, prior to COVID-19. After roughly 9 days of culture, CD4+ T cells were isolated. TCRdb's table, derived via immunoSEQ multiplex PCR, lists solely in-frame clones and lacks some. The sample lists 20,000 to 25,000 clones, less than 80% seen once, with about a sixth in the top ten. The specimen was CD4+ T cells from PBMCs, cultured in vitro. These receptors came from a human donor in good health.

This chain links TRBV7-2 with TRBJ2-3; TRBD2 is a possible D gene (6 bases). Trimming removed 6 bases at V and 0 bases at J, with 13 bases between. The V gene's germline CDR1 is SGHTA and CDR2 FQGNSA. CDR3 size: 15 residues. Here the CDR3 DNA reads TGTGCCAGCAGAGGTAGCGGATATAGCACAGATACGCAGTATTTT. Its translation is CASRGSGYSTDTQYF.

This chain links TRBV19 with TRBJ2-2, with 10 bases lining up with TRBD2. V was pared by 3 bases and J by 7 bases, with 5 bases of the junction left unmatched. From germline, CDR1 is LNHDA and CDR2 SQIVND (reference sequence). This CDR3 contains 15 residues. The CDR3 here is CASSILAGVGGELFF. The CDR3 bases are TGTGCCAGTAGTATCCTAGCGGGAGTAGGCGGGGAGCTGTTTTTT.

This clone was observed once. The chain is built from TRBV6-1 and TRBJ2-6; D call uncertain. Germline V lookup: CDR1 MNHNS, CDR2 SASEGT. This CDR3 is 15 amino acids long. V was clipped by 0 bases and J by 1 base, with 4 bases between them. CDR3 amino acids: CASSEAQSGANVLTF. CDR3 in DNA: TGTGCCAGCAGTGAAGCGCAATCTGGGGCCAACGTCCTGACTTTC.

The CDR3 protein is CASSPDRGGTEAFF. CDR3 in DNA: TGTGCCAGCTCACCAGACAGGGGAGGCACTGAAGCTTTCTTT. V gene TRBV18 combines with J gene TRBJ1-1, with TRBD1 identical over 8 bases. V trimming: 2 bases; J trimming: 4 bases; junction bases outside the gene matches: 3. The CDR3 is made up of 14 amino acids. Germline CDR1 and CDR2: KGHSH and LQKENI.

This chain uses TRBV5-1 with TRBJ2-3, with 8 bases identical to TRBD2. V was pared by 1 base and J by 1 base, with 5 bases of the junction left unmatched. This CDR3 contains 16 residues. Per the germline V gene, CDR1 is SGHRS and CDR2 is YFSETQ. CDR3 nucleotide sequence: TGCGCCAGCAGCTTGCTGAGCGGGAGTGGCACAGATACGCAGTATTTT. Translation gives CASSLLSGSGTDTQYF. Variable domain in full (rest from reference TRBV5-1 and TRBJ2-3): KAGVTQTPRYLIKTRGQQVTLSCSPISGHRSVSWYQQTPGQGLQFLFEYFSETQRNKGNFPGRFSGRQFSNSRSEMNVSTLELGDSALYLCASSLLSGSGTDTQYFGPGTRLTVL.

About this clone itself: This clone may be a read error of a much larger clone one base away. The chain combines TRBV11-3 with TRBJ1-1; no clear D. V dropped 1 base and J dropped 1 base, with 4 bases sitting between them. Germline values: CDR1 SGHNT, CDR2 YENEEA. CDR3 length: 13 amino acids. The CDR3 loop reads CASSLGQNTEAFF. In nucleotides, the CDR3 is TGTGCCAGCAGCTTAGGACAGAACACTGAAGCTTTCTTT.

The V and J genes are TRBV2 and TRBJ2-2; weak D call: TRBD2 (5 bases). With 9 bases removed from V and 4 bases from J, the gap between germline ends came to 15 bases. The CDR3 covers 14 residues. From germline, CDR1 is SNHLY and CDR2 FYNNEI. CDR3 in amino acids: CARIDRRVTGELFF. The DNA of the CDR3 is TGTGCCAGGATCGATAGGCGGGTCACCGGGGAGCTGTTTTTT.

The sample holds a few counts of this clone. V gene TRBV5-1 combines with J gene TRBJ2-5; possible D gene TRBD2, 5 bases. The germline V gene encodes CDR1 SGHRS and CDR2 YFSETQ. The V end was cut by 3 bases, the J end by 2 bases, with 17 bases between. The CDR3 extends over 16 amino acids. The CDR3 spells CASSSTGLPVQETQYF. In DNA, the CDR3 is TGCGCCAGCAGCTCTACCGGACTCCCTGTTCAAGAGACCCAGTACTTC.

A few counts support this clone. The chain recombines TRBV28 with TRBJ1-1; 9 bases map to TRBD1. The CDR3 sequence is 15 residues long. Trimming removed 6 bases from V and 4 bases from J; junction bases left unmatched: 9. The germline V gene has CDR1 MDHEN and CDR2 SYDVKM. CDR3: CASRKPGQGPTEAFF. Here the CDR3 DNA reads TGTGCCAGCAGAAAACCGGGACAGGGCCCCACTGAAGCTTTCTTT.

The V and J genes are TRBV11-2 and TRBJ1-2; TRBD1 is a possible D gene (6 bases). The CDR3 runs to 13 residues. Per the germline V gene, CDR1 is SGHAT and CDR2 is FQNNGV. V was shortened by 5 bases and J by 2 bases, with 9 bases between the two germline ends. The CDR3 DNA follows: TGTGCCAGCAGCCCAACAGGGAACTATGGCTACACCTTC. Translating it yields CASSPTGNYGYTF. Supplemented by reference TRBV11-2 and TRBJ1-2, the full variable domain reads EAGVAQSPRYKIIEKRQSVAFWCNPISGHATLYWYQQILGQGPKLLIQFQNNGVVDDSQLPKDRFSAERLKGVDSTLKIQPAKLEDSAVYLCASSPTGNYGYTFGSGTRLTVV.

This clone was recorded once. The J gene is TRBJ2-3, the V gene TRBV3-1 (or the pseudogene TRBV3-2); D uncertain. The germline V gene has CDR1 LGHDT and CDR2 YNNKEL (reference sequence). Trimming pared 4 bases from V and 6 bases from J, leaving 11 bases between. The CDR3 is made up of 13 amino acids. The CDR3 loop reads CASSRTRRDTQYF. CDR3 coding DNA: TGTGCCAGCAGCCGGACCCGGCGGGATACGCAGTATTTT.